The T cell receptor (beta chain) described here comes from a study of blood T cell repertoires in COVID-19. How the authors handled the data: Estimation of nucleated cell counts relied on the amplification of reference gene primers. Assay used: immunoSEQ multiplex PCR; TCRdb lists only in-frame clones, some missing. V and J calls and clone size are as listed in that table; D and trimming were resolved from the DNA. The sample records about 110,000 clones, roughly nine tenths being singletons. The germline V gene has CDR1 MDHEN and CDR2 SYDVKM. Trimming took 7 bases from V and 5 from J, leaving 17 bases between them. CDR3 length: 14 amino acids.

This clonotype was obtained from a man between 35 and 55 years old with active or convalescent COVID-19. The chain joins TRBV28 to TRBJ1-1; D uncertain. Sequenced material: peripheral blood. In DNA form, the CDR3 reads TGTGCCAGCACTTGGGGAGGAGGGAGGACTGAAGCTTTCTTT. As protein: CASTWGGGRTEAFF.